A selection of T cell receptor beta chains follows, all from one sample in a study of blood T cell repertoires in COVID-19. Libraries were prepared by immunoSEQ multiplex PCR; TCRdb keeps only in-frame clonotypes and omits some of them. The sample includes about 220,000 clones, under 90% of them seen just once. The specimen was peripheral blood. The origin of the receptors is a man aged 30-40 years with active or convalescent COVID-19. Both conserved end residues are part of each CDR3. The order of the fields is V gene, clone size, D gene, J gene, CDR3 protein, CDR3 DNA. D genes are given only for firm matches. Clone size is shown for a subset of rows, as once, few, many or a class of expanded clone.

>TRBV27|.|.|TRBJ1-3
CASGEAGRNTIYF
TGTGCCAGCGGCGAGGCGGGGAGAAACACCATATATTTT
>TRBV7-2|once|TRBD1|TRBJ2-1
CASSLGGGNYNEQFF
TGTGCCAGCAGCTTAGGAGGGGGCAACTACAATGAGCAGTTCTTC
>TRBV7-2|.|.|TRBJ2-3
CASSLVLGRATDTQYF
TGTGCCAGCAGCTTAGTTTTGGGCAGGGCCACAGATACGCAGTATTTT
>TRBV30|.|.|TRBJ1-3
CAWGTVKGAGNTIYF
TGTGCCTGGGGGACCGTGAAGGGGGCTGGAAACACCATATATTTT
>TRBV19|.|.|TRBJ1-2
CASSTKTGFRQYGYTF
TGTGCCAGTAGTACAAAAACAGGGTTCCGTCAGTATGGCTACACCTTC
>TRBV7-3|few|TRBD2|TRBJ2-2
CASSSPGLAGETGELFF
TGTGCCAGCAGCTCGCCGGGACTAGCGGGAGAGACCGGGGAGCTGTTTTTT
>TRBV19|.|.|TRBJ1-5
CASSIGGGGQPQHF
TGTGCCAGTAGTATCGGTGGGGGCGGACAGCCCCAGCATTTT
>TRBV5-1|once|.|TRBJ2-3
CASSPVATSTDTQYF
TGCGCCAGCAGCCCCGTTGCCACTAGCACAGATACGCAGTATTTT
>TRBV3-1/TRBV3-2|.|.|TRBJ2-3
CASSQDRGSLTDTQYF
TGTGCCAGCAGCCAAGACAGGGGATCGCTCACAGATACGCAGTATTTT
>TRBV19|few|.|TRBJ2-7
CASSRYGPEEQYF
TGTGCCAGTAGTCGCTACGGCCCGGAGGAGCAGTACTTC
>TRBV6-5|.|TRBD1|TRBJ1-2
CASGRDRGTYGYTF
TGTGCCAGCGGTAGGGACAGGGGAACGTATGGCTACACCTTC
>TRBV4-3|.|.|TRBJ1-6
CASSQSRGISPLHF
TGCGCCAGCAGCCAATCCCGGGGAATTTCACCCCTCCACTTT
>TRBV5-5|.|.|TRBJ2-7
CASSLRSGYVIHF
TGTGCCAGCAGCTTGCGGTCGGGATATGTCATTCACTTC
>TRBV3-1/TRBV3-2|few|TRBD2|TRBJ2-2
CASSQRGSSGELFF
TGTGCCAGCAGCCAGCGGGGGAGCTCCGGGGAGCTGTTTTTT
>TRBV2|few|TRBD2|TRBJ2-7
CASKSVRERGPYEQYF
TGTGCCAGCAAGAGCGTCCGGGAGCGGGGGCCCTACGAGCAGTACTTC
>TRBV10-2|.|.|TRBJ1-4
CASSEYHRASDEKLFF
TGCGCCAGCAGTGAGTACCACAGGGCGTCGGATGAAAAACTGTTTTTT
>TRBV11-2|.|.|TRBJ1-3
CASSSSRGPGNTIYF
TGTGCCAGCAGCTCCTCGCGGGGTCCTGGAAACACCATATATTTT
>TRBV9|once|TRBD1|TRBJ1-3
CASSPQGAKGNTIYF
TGTGCCAGCAGTCCTCAGGGGGCGAAAGGAAACACCATATATTTT
>TRBV7-8|.|.|TRBJ1-5
CASSFTGNQPQHF
TGTGCCAGCAGCTTTACAGGGAATCAGCCCCAGCATTTT
>TRBV7-2|.|TRBD2|TRBJ2-1
CASSFGGLEQFF
TGTGCCAGCAGCTTCGGGGGGTTGGAGCAGTTCTTC
>TRBV25-1|once|.|TRBJ1-3
CASSGASGNTIYF
TGTGCCAGCAGCGGTGCCTCTGGAAACACCATATATTTT
>TRBV7-3|.|TRBD2|TRBJ2-1
CASSQTTSGLGEQFF
TGTGCCAGCAGCCAAACGACTAGCGGGTTAGGTGAGCAGTTCTTC
>TRBV6-1|.|.|TRBJ1-5
CASSEAGVNQPQHF
TGTGCCAGCAGTGAAGCAGGGGTCAATCAGCCCCAGCATTTT
>TRBV6-2/TRBV6-3|.|TRBD2|TRBJ2-7
CASSGLANNEASLEQYF
TGTGCCAGCAGTGGACTAGCCAACAACGAGGCGTCTTTAGAGCAGTACTTC
>TRBV29-1|few|.|TRBJ1-1
CSVVQKNTEAFF
TGCAGCGTGGTACAGAAGAACACTGAAGCTTTCTTT
>TRBV28|once|TRBD1|TRBJ2-2
CATRQGWNTGELFF
TGTGCTACCAGACAGGGTTGGAACACCGGGGAGCTGTTTTTT
>TRBV7-9|.|TRBD1|TRBJ2-2
CASSRHRGENTGELFF
TGTGCCAGCAGCCGACACAGGGGGGAGAACACCGGGGAGCTGTTTTTT
>TRBV5-4|.|.|TRBJ1-1
CASSTWNTEAFF
TGTGCCAGCAGCACTTGGAACACTGAAGCTTTCTTT
>TRBV5-1|.|TRBD2|TRBJ2-2
CATKLAGGTGELFF
TGCGCCACCAAACTAGCGGGAGGAACCGGGGAGCTGTTTTTT
>TRBV19|once|.|TRBJ2-2
CASSIMTGLGTGELFF
TGTGCCAGTAGTATAATGACAGGCCTAGGCACCGGGGAGCTGTTTTTT
>TRBV5-3|.|TRBD2|TRBJ2-1
CARSLVLAGGSNEQFF
TGTGCCAGAAGCTTGGTTTTAGCGGGGGGCTCCAATGAGCAGTTCTTC
>TRBV5-1|.|.|TRBJ1-1
CASSLAQTNTEAFF
TGCGCCAGCAGCTTGGCACAGACCAACACTGAAGCTTTCTTT
>TRBV5-1|.|.|TRBJ1-2
CASSLALDRRPNYGYTF
TGCGCCAGCAGCTTGGCCCTAGACAGGAGGCCAAACTATGGCTACACCTTC
>TRBV4-3|.|TRBD2|TRBJ2-3
CASSQTWTSVADTQYF
TGCGCCAGCAGCCAAACCTGGACTAGCGTAGCAGATACGCAGTATTTT
>TRBV6-5|.|.|TRBJ2-5
CATKGPGTQYF
TGTGCCACCAAAGGCCCGGGGACCCAGTACTTC
>TRBV28|.|.|TRBJ2-3
CAAAPRLDSPSTDTQYF
TGTGCCGCAGCGCCACGACTGGACAGCCCTAGCACAGATACGCAGTATTTT
>TRBV5-4|.|TRBD1|TRBJ1-6
CASSNPGQGNNSPLHF
TGTGCCAGCAGCAACCCCGGACAGGGCAATAATTCACCCCTCCACTTT
>TRBV11-2|.|.|TRBJ1-6
CASSQFLQNSPLHF
TGTGCCAGCAGCCAATTCCTACAGAATTCACCCCTCCACTTT
>TRBV19|.|TRBD2|TRBJ2-1
CASSISRLAGGLRNEQFF
TGTGCCAGTAGTATCTCCCGACTAGCGGGGGGGTTGAGGAATGAGCAGTTCTTC
>TRBV4-2|.|.|TRBJ1-2
CASSQARGAYGYTF
TGTGCCAGCAGCCAAGCCCGCGGGGCCTATGGCTACACCTTC
>TRBV16|.|.|TRBJ1-5
CASSPPRGGQPQHF
TGTGCCAGCAGCCCACCACGGGGGGGCCAGCCCCAGCATTTT
>TRBV29-1|.|TRBD1|TRBJ1-1
CSVDQGQHTEAFF
TGCAGCGTTGATCAGGGACAGCACACTGAAGCTTTCTTT
>TRBV21-1|.|.|TRBJ2-7
CASSKSGQTYEQYF
TGTGCCAGCAGCAAGTCGGGACAGACCTACGAGCAGTACTTC
>TRBV30|once|.|TRBJ1-2
CAWDDRKTNYGYTF
TGTGCCTGGGATGACAGGAAAACAAACTATGGCTACACCTTC
>TRBV6-2/TRBV6-3|once|.|TRBJ1-2
CASSYPFGLGKTYGYTF
TGTGCCAGCAGTTACCCCTTTGGACTCGGGAAGACCTATGGCTACACCTTC
>TRBV5-1|few|TRBD1|TRBJ2-2
CASSSRQGSTGELFF
TGCGCCAGCAGCTCCCGACAGGGGAGCACCGGGGAGCTGTTTTTT
>TRBV19|.|.|TRBJ1-4
CASSIDGELKGEKLFF
TGTGCCAGTAGTATAGATGGGGAGCTAAAGGGCGAAAAACTGTTTTTT
>TRBV6-5|.|TRBD2|TRBJ2-1
CASRPPSGLNNEQFF
TGTGCCAGCAGACCCCCTAGCGGTCTAAACAATGAGCAGTTCTTC
>TRBV7-2|.|TRBD2|TRBJ2-3
CASSDSGGLKQYF
TGTGCCAGCAGCGATAGCGGGGGCCTAAAGCAGTATTTT
>TRBV19|.|.|TRBJ1-5
CASSRTVNQPQHF
TGTGCCAGTAGCAGGACAGTCAATCAGCCCCAGCATTTT
>TRBV7-2|.|TRBD1|TRBJ1-2
CASSPRQGLGYGYTF
TGTGCCAGCAGCCCGCGACAGGGATTAGGCTATGGCTACACCTTC
>TRBV20-1|.|.|TRBJ2-3
CSATSGPQYF
TGCAGTGCTACCAGCGGACCGCAGTATTTT
>TRBV6-4|.|TRBD1|TRBJ2-2
CASSRGPGTGELFF
TGTGCCAGCAGCAGGGGGCCTGGGACCGGGGAGCTGTTTTTT
>TRBV21-1|.|.|TRBJ1-1
CASSKEGARTEAFF
TGTGCCAGCAGCAAAGAGGGGGCGCGAACTGAAGCTTTCTTT
>TRBV28|.|TRBD2|TRBJ2-7
CASTQAGLAGGRTYEQYF
TGTGCCAGCACTCAGGCGGGACTAGCGGGAGGACGCACCTACGAGCAGTACTTC
>TRBV7-2|.|.|TRBJ2-2
CASSFQGYGTGELFF
TGTGCCAGCAGCTTCCAGGGCTATGGTACCGGGGAGCTGTTTTTT
>TRBV5-1|.|TRBD2|TRBJ2-1
CASSLNPGGRPYNEQFF
TGCGCCAGCAGCCTGAACCCCGGCGGGAGGCCCTACAATGAGCAGTTCTTC